A single sample gave rise to the 16 T cell receptor beta chains below, sequenced in a study of T cell repertoires in cytomegalovirus infection. For these TCRs, the target antigens are not known. TCRdb analysed the reads with MiXCR anew, one entry per CDR3 protein. The sample records roughly 800,000 distinct CDR3 sequences, 25% to 35% being singletons. Material: cultured CD8+ T cells from PBMCs, obtained from culture after CMV antigen stimulation. These receptors were obtained from a human donor in good health (CMV status not recorded). Some clones in this sample may be carry-over from other donors' samples.

This clonotype was observed a handful of times. V usage is TRBV2 and J usage is TRBJ1-4; weak D call: TRBD1 (5 bases). The V end lost 2 bases, the J end lost 0 bases, and 13 bases lay between the germline ends. This CDR3 contains 17 residues. From germline, CDR1 is SNHLY and CDR2 FYNNEI. The CDR3 coding sequence is TGTGCCAGCAGTGAATATGCAGGGAGCTCAACTAATGAAAAACTGTTTTTT. Protein: CASSEYAGSSTNEKLFF.

The rearrangement links TRBV6-1 to TRBJ1-6; D may be TRBD1 (6 bases). Germline V gives CDR1 MNHNS, CDR2 SASEGT. V was cut by 0 bases and J by 10 bases, with 16 bases left in between. The CDR3 is made up of 16 amino acids. CDR3 bases: TGTGCCAGCAGTGAAGCGGACAGCTACGCTACATCACCCCTCCACTTT. As protein: CASSEADSYATSPLHF.

The chain joins TRBV7-9 to TRBJ1-4; TRBD1 agrees at 8 bases. The V gene end was trimmed by 6 bases and the J gene end by 4 bases; junction bases not matched to a gene: 7. The CDR3 extends over 15 amino acids. Looked up from germline, CDR1 is SEHNR and CDR2 is FQNEAQ (reference sequence). The CDR3 spells CASRPTGQDNEKLFF. The DNA for the CDR3 is TGTGCCAGCAGGCCGACGGGACAGGATAATGAAAAACTGTTTTTT.

There are a few counts of this clonotype. The rearrangement links TRBV7-9 to TRBJ2-1; D unresolved. V lost 5 bases, J lost 6 bases, and 8 bases lay in between. CDR3 length equals 12 residues. Germline V gene lookup returns CDR1 SEHNR and CDR2 FQNEAQ (reference sequence). In DNA form, the CDR3 reads TGTGCCAGCAGCAAACAAACCAATGAGCAGTTCTTC. It is translated as CASSKQTNEQFF. Full variable domain (missing parts from reference TRBV7-9 and TRBJ2-1): DTGVSQNPRHKITKRGQNVTFRCDPISEHNRLYWYRQTLGQGPEFLTYFQNEAQLEKSRLLSDRFSAERPKGSFSTLEIQRTEQGDSAMYLCASSKQTNEQFFGPGTRLTVL.

V gene TRBV7-6 combines with J gene TRBJ2-7; D might be TRBD1 or TRBD2, each matching 6 bases. Germline CDR1 reads SGHVS; CDR2 reads FNYEAQ. The CDR3 is made up of 14 amino acids. Trimming stripped 5 bases from V and 7 bases from J, with 18 bases between. The CDR3 reads CASSTRQDYNEQYF. DNA for the CDR3: TGTGCCAGCAGCACCCGACAGGACTACAATGAGCAGTACTTC.

V gene TRBV27 combines with J gene TRBJ1-1; no clear D. The V end lost 2 bases, the J end lost 1 base, and 14 bases lay between the germline ends. Germline CDR1 MNHEY, CDR2 SMNVEV (reference sequence). The CDR3 is made up of 16 amino acids. The CDR3 loop reads CASSLSHRMKNTEAFF. The CDR3 bases are TGTGCCAGCAGTTTAAGTCATAGAATGAAGAACACTGAAGCTTTCTTT.

The DNA of the CDR3 is TGCGCCAGCAGCTCGGTGACTAGCAGTTCCAATGAGCAGTTCTTC. Its protein is CASSSVTSSSNEQFF. The chain employs TRBV5-1 and TRBJ2-1; 7 bases are shared with TRBD2. From germline, CDR1 is SGHRS and CDR2 YFSETQ. The CDR3 is 15 amino acids. The junction had 9 bases not matched to a gene; V was cut back by 3 bases and J by 6 bases.

This clonotype was seen a few times. The chain couples TRBV6-2 or TRBV6-3 to TRBJ1-1, with 8 bases identical to TRBD1. Germline V gene sequence: CDR1 MNHEY, CDR2 SVGEGT. The ends lost 8 bases at V and 5 bases at J; junction bases unmatched: 10. The CDR3 totals 14 residues. The CDR3 bases are TGTGCCAGCGCCCTTGGACAGGGAGGAACTGAAGCTTTCTTT. Its protein is CASALGQGGTEAFF.

V and J are TRBV6-6 and TRBJ2-1; perhaps TRBD1 as D (5 bases). CDR1 is MNHNY and CDR2 is SVGAGI in the germline V gene (reference sequence). This CDR3 contains 16 residues. Trimming left V 5 bases short and J 0 bases short, with 14 bases between. CDR3 DNA: TGTGCCAGCAGTCCCCCGGACACAAACTCCTACAATGAGCAGTTCTTC. This translates into CASSPPDTNSYNEQFF.

The V and J genes are TRBV6-1 and TRBJ2-3; D perhaps matches TRBD2 (5 bases). CDR1 and CDR2 from the germline V gene are MNHNS and SASEGT. The length of the CDR3 is 15 residues. Trimming removed 2 bases from V and 2 bases from J, with 11 bases in between. The CDR3 loop reads CASSEIGSNTDTQYF. The CDR3 DNA reads as TGTGCCAGCAGTGAAATTGGGAGCAACACAGATACGCAGTATTTT.

The chain recombines TRBV4-2 with TRBJ2-3; the match to TRBD2 covers 11 bases. Germline V gene data show CDR1 as LGHNA and CDR2 as YNFKEQ. This CDR3 spans 17 amino acids. Trimming took 6 bases from V and 6 from J; bases not matched to a gene: 14. CDR3 in DNA: TGTGCCAGCAGTCGGCTAGCGGGGGGCAAACCAATGGATACGCAGTATTTT. This codes for CASSRLAGGKPMDTQYF.

This rearrangement joins TRBV9 to TRBJ2-2, with 12 bases identical to TRBD1. The CDR3 runs to 16 residues. Germline loops: CDR1 SGDLS, CDR2 YYNGEE. Unmatched junction bases numbered 5, after V lost 3 bases and J lost 5 bases. As DNA, the CDR3 is TGTGCCAGCAGCGCCCGGGACAGGGGGCTTACCGGGGAGCTGTTTTTT. Its protein product is CASSARDRGLTGELFF. Full variable domain (rest looked up from reference TRBV9 and TRBJ2-2): DSGVTQTPKHLITATGQRVTLRCSPRSGDLSVYWYQQSLDQGLQFLIQYYNGEERAKGNILERFSAQQFPDLHSELNLSSLELGDSALYFCASSARDRGLTGELFFGEGSRLTVL.

In this sample, this clonotype turned up a few times. V is TRBV14 and J is TRBJ1-2, with TRBD1 matching 11 bases. CDR1 and CDR2 from the germline V gene are SGHDN and FVKESK. The trim removed 5 bases at V and 10 bases at J, leaving 6 bases unmatched. The CDR3 sequence is 13 residues long. CDR3 sequence (DNA): TGTGCCAGCAGCTTTCGGGACAGGGGGAACTACACCTTC. Amino acids: CASSFRDRGNYTF.

This clonotype has more than one count but fewer than ten. V gene TRBV4-1 combines with J gene TRBJ2-7; D remains ambiguous. The V and J ends lost 2 bases and 3 bases respectively, with 17 bases between them. The germline V gene has CDR1 MGHRA and CDR2 YSYEKL. This CDR3 region has 16 residues. CDR3 nucleotides: TGCGCCAGCAGCCAATCCCCCCACGGCAGAAACTACGAGCAGTACTTC. It is translated as CASSQSPHGRNYEQYF.

The rearrangement links TRBV14 to TRBJ1-4, with a possible D match to TRBD1 (5 bases). The V and J ends lost 4 bases and 2 bases respectively, with 14 bases between them. The CDR3 loop spans 16 amino acids. Germline CDR1 SGHDN, CDR2 FVKESK. The DNA for the CDR3 is TGTGCCAGCAGCCGACGAGGGGAGGGTACTAATGAAAAACTGTTTTTT. This codes for CASSRRGEGTNEKLFF.

J is TRBJ1-1 and V is TRBV2; D unclear. Trimming stripped 8 bases from V and 4 bases from J, with 14 bases between. Per germline, CDR1 SNHLY and CDR2 FYNNEI. CDR3 length equals 13 residues. Here the CDR3 reads CASPRARITEAFF. The CDR3 nucleotides are TGTGCCAGCCCTAGGGCCCGGATCACTGAAGCTTTCTTT.